Below, 20 T cell receptor beta chains from the same sample are listed, as sequenced in a study of blood T cell repertoires in COVID-19. Assay used: immunoSEQ multiplex PCR; TCRdb lists only in-frame clones, some missing. The sample records 150,000 to 200,000 clones, 75% to 90% being singletons. The specimen was peripheral blood. These receptors were obtained from a man aged 70 or older with active or convalescent COVID-19.

CDR3 sequence reads: CASTLGWGPVYEQYF. CDR3 DNA: TGTGCCAGCACCCTGGGATGGGGGCCTGTCTACGAGCAGTACTTC. The V and J genes are TRBV5-6 and TRBJ2-7, with D perhaps TRBD1 (6 bases). The length of the CDR3 is 15 residues. Germline V gene lookup returns CDR1 SGHDT and CDR2 YYEEEE. Trimming removed 6 bases from V and 3 bases from J, with 19 bases in between.

The chain uses TRBV6-5 and TRBJ2-2; perhaps TRBD2 as D (6 bases). Trimming removed 2 bases at V and 5 bases at J, with 15 bases between. CDR1 and CDR2 from the germline V gene are MNHEY and SVGAGI. The CDR3 is 16 residues long. The CDR3 sequence is CASSYGRGRVTGELFF. CDR3 coding DNA: TGTGCCAGCAGTTACGGGCGGGGAAGGGTTACCGGGGAGCTGTTTTTT.

The CDR3 region is CASSEKGFAGTGSYEQYF. Here the CDR3 DNA reads TGTGCCAGCAGTGAAAAGGGATTTGCCGGGACAGGCTCCTACGAGCAGTACTTC. This chain uses TRBV6-1 with TRBJ2-7, with TRBD1 matching 8 bases. The germline V gene has CDR1 MNHNS and CDR2 SASEGT. The ends lost 2 bases at V and 0 bases at J; junction bases unmatched: 12. This CDR3 is 18 amino acids long.

The rearrangement uses TRBV28 and TRBJ2-1, with 7 bases fitting TRBD1. The germline V gene encodes CDR1 MDHEN and CDR2 SYDVKM. V was clipped by 1 base and J by 3 bases; unmatched bases: 6. There are 16 residues in the CDR3. Written as DNA, the CDR3 is TGTGCCAGCAGTTTATCCCGGGACAGCATCTACAATGAGCAGTTCTTC. As protein: CASSLSRDSIYNEQFF. Using reference TRBV28 and TRBJ2-1 for the parts outside the CDR3, the full variable domain is DVKVTQSSRYLVKRTGEKVFLECVQDMDHENMFWYRQDPGLGLRLIYFSYDVKMKEKGDIPEGYSVSREKKERFSLILESASTNQTSMYLCASSLSRDSIYNEQFFGPGTRLTVL.

This clone appeared a few times. Other DNA sequences in the sample encode the same CDR3. The rearrangement uses TRBV18 and TRBJ1-6, with 9 bases lining up with TRBD1. Germline V gene data show CDR1 as KGHSH and CDR2 as LQKENI. This CDR3 spans 14 amino acids. V trimming: 3 bases; J trimming: 7 bases; junction bases outside the gene matches: 1. This chain's CDR3 is CASSPGQGNSPLHF. The CDR3 DNA reads TGTGCCAGCTCACCGGGACAGGGAAATTCACCCCTCCACTTT.

This chain connects TRBV6-5 to TRBJ1-5; no firm D call. There are 13 residues in the CDR3. Germline CDR1 reads MNHEY; CDR2 reads SVGAGI. Trimming cost V 6 bases and J 7 bases, with 13 bases left between them. CDR3 amino acids: CASRDHSGQPQHF. The CDR3 DNA sequence: TGTGCCAGCAGGGACCATTCGGGGCAGCCCCAGCATTTT.

The rearrangement joins TRBV28 to TRBJ2-3, with D possibly TRBD2 on 7 matching bases. Germline V gene sequence: CDR1 MDHEN, CDR2 SYDVKM. The CDR3 is made up of 15 amino acids. The V end lost 7 bases, the J end lost 4 bases, and 18 bases lay between the germline ends. CDR3 amino acids: CASTTPGGRADTQYF. The CDR3 bases are TGTGCCAGCACCACCCCCGGGGGGCGGGCAGATACGCAGTATTTT.

The V call is TRBV5-6, the J call TRBJ2-7; tentative D call: TRBD1 (6 bases). Per germline, CDR1 SGHDT and CDR2 YYEEEE. V dropped 4 bases and J dropped 2 bases, with 13 bases sitting between them. The CDR3 extends over 14 amino acids. CDR3: CASSPQGTPYEQYF. CDR3 nucleotide sequence: TGTGCCAGCAGCCCACAGGGAACACCCTACGAGCAGTACTTC.

The chain joins TRBV6-2 or TRBV6-3 to TRBJ1-6; D is unresolved. The V end was cut by 2 bases, the J end by 9 bases, with 8 bases between. The germline V gene has CDR1 MNHEY and CDR2 SVGEGT. The CDR3 contains 13 residues. The CDR3 DNA is TGTGCCAGCAGTTACGAGCGGGGTTCACCCCTCCACTTT. This encodes CASSYERGSPLHF.

This clone was picked up one time. The genes are TRBV21-1 and TRBJ1-2; the tabulated D call, TRBD1, remains unverified against the DNA. TRBV21-1 is described as a pseudogene. This CDR3 comprises 20 residues. CDR3 residues: CASSKEHHGTGGGPYYGYTF. In DNA, the CDR3 is TGTGCCAGCAGCAAAGAGCATCATGGGACAGGGGGAGGGCCCTACTATGGCTACACCTTC.

CDR3 in DNA: TGCGCCAGCAGCTCCGAAGTCCCGGGACTAGTGATTGAGCAGTTCTTC. Its translation is CASSSEVPGLVIEQFF. The V call is TRBV5-1, the J call TRBJ2-1, with TRBD2 matching over 8 bases. Trimming at V came to 3 bases and at J to 9 bases, leaving 14 bases not matched to a gene. The CDR3 consists of 16 residues. Germline-derived CDR1 and CDR2 are SGHRS and YFSETQ.

This sequence joins TRBV11-2 and TRBJ1-2; TRBD1 matches 10 bases. The CDR3 loop spans 15 amino acids. The germline CDR1 and CDR2 sequences are SGHAT and FQNNGV. V lost 1 base to trimming and J lost 7 bases; unmatched junction nucleotides: 6. As DNA, the CDR3 is TGTGCCAGCAGCTTAGGACAGGGGGCTTCAATTGGCTACACCTTC. This gives the protein CASSLGQGASIGYTF.

The chain uses TRBV29-1 and TRBJ2-3; 7 bases agree with TRBD2. The CDR3 contains 14 residues. The germline gives CDR1 SQVTM, CDR2 ANQGSEA. V trimming: 0 bases; J trimming: 4 bases; junction bases outside the gene matches: 4. The CDR3 loop reads CSVEDPRGADTQYF. CDR3 sequence (DNA): TGCAGCGTTGAAGATCCTCGGGGGGCAGATACGCAGTATTTT.

The chain uses TRBV5-6 and TRBJ1-6, with a tentative D call TRBD1 (5 bases). V shed 0 bases and J shed 5 bases, with 6 bases lying between them. Per germline, CDR1 SGHDT and CDR2 YYEEEE. The CDR3 covers 14 residues. For the CDR3, the DNA is TGTGCCAGCAGCTTGGAACAGGATAATTCACCCCTCCACTTT. It encodes CASSLEQDNSPLHF.

The J gene is TRBJ2-1, the V gene TRBV5-4, with TRBD2 identical over 7 bases. The CDR3 loop spans 14 amino acids. Germline V gene lookup returns CDR1 SGHNT and CDR2 YYREEE (reference sequence). The CDR3 loop is CPGMREHRYNEQFF. In DNA, the CDR3 is TGTCCCGGTATGCGGGAGCACCGCTACAATGAGCAGTTCTTC.

The J gene is TRBJ2-3, the V gene TRBV2; 8 bases fit TRBD2. Germline CDR1 SNHLY, CDR2 FYNNEI. Trimming cost V 4 bases and J 2 bases; bases outside gene matches: 5. The CDR3 has 15 residues. The CDR3 region is CASSAIAGSTDTQYF. In nucleotides, the CDR3 is TGTGCCAGCAGTGCAATAGCGGGGTCCACAGATACGCAGTATTTT.

This chain links TRBV19 with TRBJ2-7, with D unclear. From germline, CDR1 is LNHDA and CDR2 SQIVND (reference sequence). V gave up 4 bases and J gave up 6 bases, with 16 bases separating them. The CDR3 runs 14 residues. The CDR3 sequence is CASSTSPGFGEQYF. CDR3 nucleotide sequence: TGTGCCAGTAGTACGTCCCCCGGGTTCGGCGAGCAGTACTTC.

The chain is built from TRBV5-1 and TRBJ1-2; 9 bases are shared with TRBD1. Germline V gene lookup returns CDR1 SGHRS and CDR2 YFSETQ. V was clipped by 3 bases and J by 7 bases; unmatched bases: 7. The CDR3 totals 14 residues. CDR3 in amino acids: CASSSGQGYGGYTF. The CDR3, as DNA: TGCGCCAGCAGCTCGGGACAGGGCTATGGTGGCTACACCTTC.

The J gene is TRBJ2-1, the V gene TRBV4-3, with D perhaps TRBD2 (6 bases). The CDR3 spans 14 residues. Germline V gene lookup returns CDR1 LGHNA and CDR2 YSLEER. V dropped 0 bases and J dropped 5 bases, with 8 bases sitting between them. CDR3 protein: CASSQDIADNEQFF. The CDR3 nucleotides read TGCGCCAGCAGCCAAGATATAGCGGACAATGAGCAGTTCTTC.

V is TRBV28 and J is TRBJ1-5; D not certain. V was shortened by 10 bases and J by 1 base, with 17 bases between the two germline ends. Per germline, CDR1 MDHEN and CDR2 SYDVKM. The CDR3 spans 15 residues. The CDR3, as DNA: TGTGCCACCTTTATCTCGGGTCTGAGCAATCAGCCCCAGCATTTT. It codes for CATFISGLSNQPQHF.